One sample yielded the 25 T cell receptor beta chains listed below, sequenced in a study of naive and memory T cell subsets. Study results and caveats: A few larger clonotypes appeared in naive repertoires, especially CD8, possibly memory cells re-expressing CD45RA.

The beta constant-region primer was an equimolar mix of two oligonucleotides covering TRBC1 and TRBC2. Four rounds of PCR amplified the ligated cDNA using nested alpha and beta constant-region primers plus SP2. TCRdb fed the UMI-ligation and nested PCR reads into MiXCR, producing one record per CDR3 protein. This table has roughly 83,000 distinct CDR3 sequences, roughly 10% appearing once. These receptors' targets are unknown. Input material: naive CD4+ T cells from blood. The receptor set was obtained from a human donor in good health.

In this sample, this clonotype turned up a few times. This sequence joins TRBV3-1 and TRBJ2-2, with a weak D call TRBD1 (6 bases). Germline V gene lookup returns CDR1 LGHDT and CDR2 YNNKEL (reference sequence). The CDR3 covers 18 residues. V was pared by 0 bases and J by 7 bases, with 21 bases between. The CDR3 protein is CASSQERRIQGIVGELFF. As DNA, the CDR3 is TGTGCCAGCAGCCAAGAACGACGAATTCAGGGGATCGTCGGGGAGCTGTTTTTT.

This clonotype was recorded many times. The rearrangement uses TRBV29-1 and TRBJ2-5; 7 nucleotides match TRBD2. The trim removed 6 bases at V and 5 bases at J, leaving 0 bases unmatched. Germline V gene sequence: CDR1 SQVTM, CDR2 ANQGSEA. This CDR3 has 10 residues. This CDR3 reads CSVGGETQYF. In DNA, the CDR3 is TGCAGCGTCGGGGGGGAGACCCAGTACTTC.

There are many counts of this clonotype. CDR3 amino acids: CASSYGDLPSYEQYF. The CDR3 nucleotides are TGTGCCAGCAGTTACGGCGACCTACCCTCCTACGAGCAGTACTTC. V usage is TRBV6-2 or TRBV6-3 and J usage is TRBJ2-7; no definite D call. The CDR3 has 15 amino acids. Trimming cost V 2 bases and J 0 bases, with 11 bases left between them. Germline assignment: CDR1 MNHEY and CDR2 SVGEGT.

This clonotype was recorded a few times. The CDR3 DNA follows: TGTGCCAGCAGTTTGCGCCCGACCACAGCGGGGCGGTATTTT. It is translated as CASSLRPTTAGRYF. J is TRBJ2-3 and V is TRBV28; 7 bases are a match to TRBD2. The V gene end was trimmed by 3 bases and the J gene end by 14 bases; junction bases not matched to a gene: 14. CDR3 size: 14 residues. Germline assignment: CDR1 MDHEN and CDR2 SYDVKM.

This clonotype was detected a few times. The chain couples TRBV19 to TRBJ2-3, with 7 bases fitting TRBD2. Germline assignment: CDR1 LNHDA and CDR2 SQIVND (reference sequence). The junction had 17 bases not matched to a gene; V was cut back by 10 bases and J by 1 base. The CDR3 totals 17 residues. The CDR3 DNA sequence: TGTGCCACCAGTCGAGGGAGGGAGGGTGTACGCACAGATACGCAGTATTTT. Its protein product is CATSRGREGVRTDTQYF.

This CDR3 is CSAGNAARTYEQYF. CDR3 coding DNA: TGCAGTGCTGGTAACGCGGCTAGAACCTACGAGCAGTACTTC. The chain links TRBV20-1 to TRBJ2-7, with D unresolved. The CDR3 runs to 14 residues. V was cut by 5 bases and J by 2 bases, with 16 bases left in between. Looked up from germline, CDR1 is DFQATT and CDR2 is SNEGSKA (reference sequence).

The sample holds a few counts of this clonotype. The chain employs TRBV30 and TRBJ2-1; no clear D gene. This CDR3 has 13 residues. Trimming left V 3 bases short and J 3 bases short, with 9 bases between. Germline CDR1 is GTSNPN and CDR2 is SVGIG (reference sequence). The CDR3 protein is CAWRANSYNEQFF. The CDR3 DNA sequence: TGTGCCTGGAGAGCGAACAGCTACAATGAGCAGTTCTTC.

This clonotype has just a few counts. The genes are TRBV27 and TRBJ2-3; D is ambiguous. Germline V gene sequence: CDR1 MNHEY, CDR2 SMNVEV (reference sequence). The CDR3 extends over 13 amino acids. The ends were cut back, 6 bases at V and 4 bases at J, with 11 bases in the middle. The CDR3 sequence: CASRRTHPDTQYF. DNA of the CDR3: TGTGCCAGCAGACGCACCCACCCAGATACGCAGTATTTT.

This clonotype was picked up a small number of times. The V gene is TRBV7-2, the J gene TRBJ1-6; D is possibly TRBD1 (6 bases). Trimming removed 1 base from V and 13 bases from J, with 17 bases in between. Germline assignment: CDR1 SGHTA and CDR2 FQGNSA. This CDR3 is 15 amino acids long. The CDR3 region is CASSLVPGAFLPLHF. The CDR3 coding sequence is TGTGCCAGCAGCTTAGTACCGGGGGCATTCTTGCCCCTCCACTTT. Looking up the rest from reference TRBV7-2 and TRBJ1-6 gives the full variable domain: GAGVSQSPSNKVTEKGKDVELRCDPISGHTALYWYRQSLGQGLEFLIYFQGNSAPDKSGLPSDRFSAERTGGSVSTLTIQRTQQEDSAVYLCASSLVPGAFLPLHFGNGTRLTVT.

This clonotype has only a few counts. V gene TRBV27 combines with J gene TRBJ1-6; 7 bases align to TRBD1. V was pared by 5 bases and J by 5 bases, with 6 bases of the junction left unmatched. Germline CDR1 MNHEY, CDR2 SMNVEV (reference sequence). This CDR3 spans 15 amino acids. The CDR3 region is CASSEAGTDNSPLHF. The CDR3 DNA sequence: TGTGCCAGCAGTGAGGCCGGGACAGATAATTCACCCCTCCACTTT.

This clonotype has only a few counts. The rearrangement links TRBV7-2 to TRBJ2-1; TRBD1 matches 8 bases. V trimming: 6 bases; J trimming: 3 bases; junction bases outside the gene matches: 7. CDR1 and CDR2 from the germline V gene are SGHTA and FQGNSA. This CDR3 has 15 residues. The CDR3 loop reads CASRQDRGSYNEQFF. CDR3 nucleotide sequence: TGTGCCAGCAGACAAGACAGGGGAAGCTACAATGAGCAGTTCTTC.

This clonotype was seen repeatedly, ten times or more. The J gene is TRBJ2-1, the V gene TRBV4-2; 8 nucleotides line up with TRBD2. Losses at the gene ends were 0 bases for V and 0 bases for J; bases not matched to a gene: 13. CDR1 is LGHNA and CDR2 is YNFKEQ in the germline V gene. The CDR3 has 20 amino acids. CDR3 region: CASSQDLGRAGTSSYNEQFF. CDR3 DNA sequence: TGTGCCAGCAGCCAAGATCTTGGGAGGGCCGGGACTAGCTCCTACAATGAGCAGTTCTTC.

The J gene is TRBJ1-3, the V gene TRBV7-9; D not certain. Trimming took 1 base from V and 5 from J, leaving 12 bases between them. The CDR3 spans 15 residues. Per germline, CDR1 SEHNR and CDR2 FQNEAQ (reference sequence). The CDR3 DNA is TGTGCCAGCAGCTTAGAACGGTTTACTCGAAACACCATATATTTT. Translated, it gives CASSLERFTRNTIYF.

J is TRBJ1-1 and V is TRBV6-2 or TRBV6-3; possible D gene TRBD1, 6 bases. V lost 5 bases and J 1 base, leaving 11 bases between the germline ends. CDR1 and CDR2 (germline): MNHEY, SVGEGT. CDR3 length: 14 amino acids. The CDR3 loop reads CASSRTAANTEAFF. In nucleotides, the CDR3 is TGTGCCAGCAGTCGGACAGCAGCGAACACTGAAGCTTTCTTT.

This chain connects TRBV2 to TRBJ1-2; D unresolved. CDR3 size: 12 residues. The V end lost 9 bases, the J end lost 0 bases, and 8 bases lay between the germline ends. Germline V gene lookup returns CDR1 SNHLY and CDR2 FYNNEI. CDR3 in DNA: TGTGCCAGGGGAGGATCTAACTATGGCTACACCTTC. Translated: CARGGSNYGYTF.

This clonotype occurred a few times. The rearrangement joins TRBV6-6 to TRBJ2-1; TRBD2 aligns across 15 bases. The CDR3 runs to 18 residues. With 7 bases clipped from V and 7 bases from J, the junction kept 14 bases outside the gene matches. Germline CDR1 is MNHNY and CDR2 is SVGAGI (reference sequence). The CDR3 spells CASNGLAGGPVGKNEQFF. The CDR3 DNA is TGTGCCAGCAACGGACTAGCGGGAGGGCCCGTCGGGAAAAATGAGCAGTTCTTC.

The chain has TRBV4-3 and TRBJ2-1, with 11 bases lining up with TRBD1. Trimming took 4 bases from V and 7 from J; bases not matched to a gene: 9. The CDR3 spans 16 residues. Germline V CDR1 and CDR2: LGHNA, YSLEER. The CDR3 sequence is CASSRTGTGGRNEQFF. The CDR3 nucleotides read TGCGCCAGCAGCCGAACCGGGACAGGGGGTCGGAATGAGCAGTTCTTC.

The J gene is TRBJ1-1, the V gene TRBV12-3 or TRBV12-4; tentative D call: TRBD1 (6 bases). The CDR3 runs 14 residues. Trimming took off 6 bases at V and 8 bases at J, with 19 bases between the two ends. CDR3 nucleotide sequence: TGTGCCAGCAGGATCGGGACACCAATCGGGGAAGCTTTCTTT. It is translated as CASRIGTPIGEAFF.

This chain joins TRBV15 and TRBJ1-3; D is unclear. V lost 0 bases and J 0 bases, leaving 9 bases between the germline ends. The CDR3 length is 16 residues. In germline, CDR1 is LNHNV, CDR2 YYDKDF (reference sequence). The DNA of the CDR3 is TGTGCCACCAGCAGAGATCCGGCCCACTCTGGAAACACCATATATTTT. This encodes CATSRDPAHSGNTIYF.

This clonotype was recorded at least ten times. CDR3 protein: CASSPGTGVPEQYF. The CDR3 DNA reads as TGCGCCAGCAGCCCCGGGACAGGGGTCCCCGAGCAGTACTTC. This chain links TRBV5-1 with TRBJ2-7; 10 nucleotides line up with TRBD1. Germline V gene lookup returns CDR1 SGHRS and CDR2 YFSETQ. V was clipped by 4 bases and J by 6 bases; unmatched bases: 7. CDR3 size: 14 residues.

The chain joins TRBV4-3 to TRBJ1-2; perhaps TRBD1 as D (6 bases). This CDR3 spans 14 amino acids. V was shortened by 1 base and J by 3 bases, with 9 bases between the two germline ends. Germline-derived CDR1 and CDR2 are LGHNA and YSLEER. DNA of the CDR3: TGCGCCAGCAGCCAAGCTTACAGGGACTATGGCTACACCTTC. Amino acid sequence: CASSQAYRDYGYTF.

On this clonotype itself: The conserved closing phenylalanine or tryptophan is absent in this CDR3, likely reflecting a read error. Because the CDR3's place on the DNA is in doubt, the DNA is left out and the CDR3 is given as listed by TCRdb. CDR3 loop: CASSEAPVGGPLC. V is TRBV2 and J is TRBJ2-7; the D call of TRBD1 is as the table states it, not checked on the DNA. Germline CDR1 reads SNHLY; CDR2 reads FYNNEI. The CDR3 totals 13 residues, both ends included.

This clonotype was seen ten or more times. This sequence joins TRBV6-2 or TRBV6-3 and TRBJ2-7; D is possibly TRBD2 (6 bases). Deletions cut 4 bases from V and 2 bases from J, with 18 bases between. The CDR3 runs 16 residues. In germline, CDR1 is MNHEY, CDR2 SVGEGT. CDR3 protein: CASSFRTGSMTYEQYF. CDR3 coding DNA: TGTGCCAGCAGTTTTAGGACCGGGAGTATGACCTACGAGCAGTACTTC.

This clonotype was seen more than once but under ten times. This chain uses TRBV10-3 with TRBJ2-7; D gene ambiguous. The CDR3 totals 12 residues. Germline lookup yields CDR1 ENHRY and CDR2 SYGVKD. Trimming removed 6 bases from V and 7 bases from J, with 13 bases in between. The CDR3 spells CAIRSVGREQYF. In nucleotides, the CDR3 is TGTGCCATCAGGTCCGTAGGGCGGGAGCAGTACTTC.

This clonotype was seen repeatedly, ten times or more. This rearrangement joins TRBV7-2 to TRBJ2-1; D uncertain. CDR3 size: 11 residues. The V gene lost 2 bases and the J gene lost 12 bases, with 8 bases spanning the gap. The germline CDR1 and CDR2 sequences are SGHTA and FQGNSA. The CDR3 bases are TGTGCCAGCAGCTTAATTGGTAGGCAGTTCTTC. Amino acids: CASSLIGRQFF.